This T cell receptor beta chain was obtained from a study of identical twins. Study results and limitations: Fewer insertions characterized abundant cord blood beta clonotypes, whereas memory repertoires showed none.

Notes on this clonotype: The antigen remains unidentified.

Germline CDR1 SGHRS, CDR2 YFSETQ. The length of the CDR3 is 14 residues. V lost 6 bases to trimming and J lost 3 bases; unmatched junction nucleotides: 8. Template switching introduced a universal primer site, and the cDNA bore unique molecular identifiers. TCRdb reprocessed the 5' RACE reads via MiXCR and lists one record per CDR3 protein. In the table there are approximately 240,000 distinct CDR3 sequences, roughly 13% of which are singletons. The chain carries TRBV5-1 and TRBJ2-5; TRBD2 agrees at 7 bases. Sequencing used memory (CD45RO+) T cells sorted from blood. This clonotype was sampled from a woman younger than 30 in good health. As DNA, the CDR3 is TGCGCCAGCACGGGAGGTCAGCTTAAAGAGACCCAGTACTTC. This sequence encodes CASTGGQLKETQYF.